This entry lists 9 T cell receptor beta chains sequenced from one sample in a study of cytomegalovirus exposure and HLA in healthy donors. The PCR used 60 Vbeta and 13 Jbeta primers. Produced via immunoSEQ multiplex PCR; TCRdb's table is partial and in-frame only. The top ten clones hold around a tenth of a sample with approximately 97,000 clones, about 74% of them seen once. The specimen sequenced was PBMCs. These receptors all come from a male donor in good health and CMV-seropositive.

This rearrangement joins TRBV5-1 to TRBJ2-2; D might be TRBD1 (5 bases). Trimming removed 0 bases at V and 8 bases at J, with 14 bases between. The CDR3 is made up of 15 amino acids. From germline, CDR1 is SGHRS and CDR2 YFSETQ. CDR3 sequence: CASSLVGAPRGELFF. The CDR3 nucleotides are TGCGCCAGCAGCTTGGTAGGGGCCCCGCGAGGGGAGCTGTTTTTT.

The gene calls are TRBV14 and TRBJ2-5; a weak D match, TRBD1 (6 bases). This CDR3 has 15 amino acids. In germline, CDR1 is SGHDN, CDR2 FVKESK. V lost 2 bases, J lost 5 bases, and 15 bases lay in between. The CDR3 is CASSQWGQVGETQYF. In DNA, the CDR3 is TGTGCCAGCAGCCAATGGGGGCAGGTCGGGGAGACCCAGTACTTC.

This chain uses TRBV7-2 with TRBJ2-3; 10 nucleotides align to TRBD1. Trimming took 5 bases from V and 7 from J; bases not matched to a gene: 6. Germline assignment: CDR1 SGHTA and CDR2 FQGNSA. The CDR3 has 14 amino acids. This CDR3 is CASSPDRGLNTQYF. The CDR3 coding sequence is TGTGCCAGCAGCCCCGACAGGGGGCTTAATACGCAGTATTTT.

This chain joins TRBV27 and TRBJ1-2, with a possible D match to TRBD1 (6 bases). Germline CDR1 reads MNHEY; CDR2 reads SMNVEV (reference sequence). The CDR3 totals 13 residues. V lost 9 bases and J 4 bases, leaving 15 bases between the germline ends. The CDR3 loop reads CARGESGAYGYTF. In DNA, the CDR3 is TGTGCCAGGGGGGAATCAGGGGCCTATGGCTACACCTTC.

This rearrangement joins TRBV9 to TRBJ2-5, with a tentative D call TRBD2 (6 bases). Trimming stripped 4 bases from V and 2 bases from J, with 15 bases between. Germline CDR1 and CDR2: SGDLS and YYNGEE. The CDR3 has 15 amino acids. DNA of the CDR3: TGTGCCAGCAGCCCCCGGGGAGGCTGGCAAGAGACCCAGTACTTC. This codes for CASSPRGGWQETQYF.

The chain joins TRBV25-1 to TRBJ2-1; D is possibly TRBD1 (6 bases). CDR1 is MGHDK and CDR2 is SYGVNS in the germline V gene. Trimming left V 3 bases short and J 5 bases short, with 23 bases between. The CDR3 covers 18 residues. The CDR3 loop reads CASSDPTVRGVSDNEQFF. The CDR3 nucleotides are TGTGCCAGCAGTGATCCGACAGTCAGGGGAGTAAGCGACAATGAGCAGTTCTTC.

The sample holds one count of this clone. The V gene is TRBV7-2, the J gene TRBJ1-5; weak D call: TRBD1 (5 bases). V was shortened by 0 bases and J by 15 bases, with 12 bases between the two germline ends. The germline gives CDR1 SGHTA, CDR2 FQGNSA. The CDR3 has 12 amino acids. The CDR3 DNA follows: TGTGCCAGCAGCTTAGCCTCCGGGACTACGCATTTT. Translating gives CASSLASGTTHF.

The chain employs TRBV9 and TRBJ2-1, with unresolved D. Germline V CDR1 and CDR2: SGDLS, YYNGEE. There are 14 residues in the CDR3. Trimming took off 0 bases at V and 2 bases at J, with 6 bases between the two ends. The CDR3, as DNA: TGTGCCAGCAGCGTAGGGAGTCCCTACAATGAGCAGTTCTTC. Translating gives CASSVGSPYNEQFF.

CDR3 region: CASSGGVSNEQFF. CDR3 bases: TGTGCCAGCAGCGGGGGGGTTTCAAATGAGCAGTTCTTC. The chain has TRBV5-4 and TRBJ2-1; 7 bases line up with TRBD2. The CDR3 has 13 residues. Germline CDR1 reads SGHNT; CDR2 reads YYREEE (reference sequence). V lost 4 bases and J lost 7; bases outside the gene matches: 5. Based on the CDR3 plus reference TRBV5-4 and TRBJ2-1, the full variable domain is ETGVTQSPTHLIKTRGQQVTLRCSSQSGHNTVSWYQQALGQGPQFIFQYYREEENGRGNFPPRFSGLQFPNYSSELNVNALELDDSALYLCASSGGVSNEQFFGPGTRLTVL.